These T cell receptor beta chains were read from a single sample in a study of beta chain features in type 1 diabetes. Using immunoSEQ multiplex PCR, the repertoire was profiled, and TCRdb retains in-frame clones only, with some absent. This table holds some 99,000 clones, less than 40% found once. The sequencing input was stem cell memory CD4+ T cells from blood. These TCRs come from a woman between 18 and 30 years old in good health. CDR3s include the opening cysteine and the closing phenylalanine or tryptophan. Fields, in order: clone size, V gene, J gene, D gene, CDR3 protein, CDR3 DNA. The D gene is left open where the match is weak. Rows give clone size only sometimes, using once, few, many, or a class for an expanded clone.

.	TRBV21-1	TRBJ2-1	.	CASSTQEEAGEGNEQFF	TGTGCCAGCAGCACCCAGGAGGAGGCCGGAGAAGGGAATGAGCAGTTCTTC
few	TRBV5-1	TRBJ2-1	.	CASSWDFYNEQFF	TGCGCCAGCAGCTGGGACTTTTACAATGAGCAGTTCTTC
once	TRBV30	TRBJ2-7	.	CAWSRNRVYEQYF	TGTGCCTGGTCTCGGAACAGGGTCTACGAGCAGTACTTC
.	TRBV28	TRBJ2-7	.	CASSPRRSRPYEQYF	TGTGCCAGCAGCCCTAGGAGGAGCAGGCCCTACGAGCAGTACTTC
few	TRBV29-1	TRBJ2-1	TRBD2	CSVEPGGSYNEQFF	TGCAGCGTTGAACCGGGAGGCTCCTACAATGAGCAGTTCTTC
.	TRBV4-2	TRBJ2-7	.	CASSQGLGAYEQYF	TGTGCCAGCAGCCAAGGACTCGGGGCCTACGAGCAGTACTTC
.	TRBV6-4	TRBJ2-2	.	CASSGSHFTGELFF	TGTGCCAGCAGTGGTTCCCACTTCACCGGGGAGCTGTTTTTT
.	TRBV30	TRBJ2-1	.	CAGSRGNEQFF	TGTGCCGGGTCTAGGGGCAATGAGCAGTTCTTC
.	TRBV7-2	TRBJ1-1	TRBD1	CASSLRWTGRSEAFF	TGTGCCAGCAGCTTAAGATGGACAGGACGTTCTGAAGCTTTCTTT
few	TRBV28	TRBJ2-3	.	CASSYTDTQYF	TGTGCCAGCAGCTACACAGATACGCAGTATTTT
.	TRBV5-1	TRBJ1-1	.	CASSSLQGVNTEAFF	TGCGCCAGCAGCAGTCTTCAGGGCGTGAACACTGAAGCTTTCTTT